This TCR beta chain was captured in a study of blood T cell repertoires in COVID-19. Turning to the study itself: The origin of the acute and convalescent COVID-19 samples was the United States, Italy and Spain. Sources were T cells, B-cell-depleted T cells, or PBMCs; the material itself was cDNA or gDNA.

Study processing details: Reference gene primer amplification gave nucleated cell count estimates. Using immunoSEQ multiplex PCR, the repertoire was profiled, and TCRdb retains in-frame clones only, with some absent. The V and J calls and clone size were taken over from that table, and D and trimming were inferred from the DNA. This sample has roughly 62,000 clones; approximately 86% occur once, and the top ten carry 6% to 8%. The length of the CDR3 is 14 residues. Germline CDR1 and CDR2: LGHDT and YNNKEL (reference sequence). V gave up 8 bases and J gave up 1 base; unmatched junction bases: 6. This sequence was found in a human donor with active COVID-19. The donor label of this sample is uncertain. The chain carries TRBV3-1 (or the pseudogene TRBV3-2) and TRBJ2-3; 7 positions agree with TRBD1. Sequencing was carried out using peripheral blood. The CDR3 coding sequence is TGTGCCAGCTCCCTGGGGACAGGCACAGATACGCAGTATTTT. It translates to CASSLGTGTDTQYF.